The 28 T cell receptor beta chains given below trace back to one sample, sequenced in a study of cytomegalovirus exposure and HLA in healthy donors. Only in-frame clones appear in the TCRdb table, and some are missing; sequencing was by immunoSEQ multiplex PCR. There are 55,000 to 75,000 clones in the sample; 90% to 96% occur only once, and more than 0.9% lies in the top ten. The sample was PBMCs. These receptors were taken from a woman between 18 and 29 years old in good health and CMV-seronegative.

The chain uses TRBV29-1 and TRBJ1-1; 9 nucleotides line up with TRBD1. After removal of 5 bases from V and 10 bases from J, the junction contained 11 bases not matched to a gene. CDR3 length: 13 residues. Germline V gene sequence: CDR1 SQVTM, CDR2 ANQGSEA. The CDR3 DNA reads TGCAGCGTTTCTCTTAACAGGGGGCGGGGAGCTTTCTTT. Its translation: CSVSLNRGRGAFF.

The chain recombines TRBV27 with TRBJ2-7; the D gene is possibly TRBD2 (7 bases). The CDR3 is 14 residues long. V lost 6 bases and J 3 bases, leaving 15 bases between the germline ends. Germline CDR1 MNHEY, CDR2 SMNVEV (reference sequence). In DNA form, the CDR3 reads TGTGCCAGCAGCGTACTAGGGGGGGACTACGAGCAGTACTTC. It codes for CASSVLGGDYEQYF.

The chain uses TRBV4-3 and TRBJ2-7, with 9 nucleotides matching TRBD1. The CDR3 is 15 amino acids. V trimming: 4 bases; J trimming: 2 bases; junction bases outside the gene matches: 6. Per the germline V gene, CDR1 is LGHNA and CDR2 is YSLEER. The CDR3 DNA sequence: TGCGCCAGCAGCCCTAGGGGACAGGGTCCCTACGAGCAGTACTTC. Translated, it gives CASSPRGQGPYEQYF.

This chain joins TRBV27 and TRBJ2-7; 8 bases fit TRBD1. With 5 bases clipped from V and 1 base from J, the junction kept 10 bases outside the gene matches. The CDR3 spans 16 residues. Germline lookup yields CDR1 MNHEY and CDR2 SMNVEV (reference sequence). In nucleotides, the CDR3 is TGTGCCAGCAGTCCACTCGACAGGGGTCGGTCCTACGAGCAGTACTTC. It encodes CASSPLDRGRSYEQYF.

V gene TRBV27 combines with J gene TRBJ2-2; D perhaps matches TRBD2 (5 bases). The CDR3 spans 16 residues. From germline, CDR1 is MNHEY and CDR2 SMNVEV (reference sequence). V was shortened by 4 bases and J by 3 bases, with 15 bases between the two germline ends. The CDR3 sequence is CASSYGSNLYTGELFF. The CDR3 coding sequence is TGTGCCAGCAGTTATGGGAGTAACCTGTACACCGGGGAGCTGTTTTTT.

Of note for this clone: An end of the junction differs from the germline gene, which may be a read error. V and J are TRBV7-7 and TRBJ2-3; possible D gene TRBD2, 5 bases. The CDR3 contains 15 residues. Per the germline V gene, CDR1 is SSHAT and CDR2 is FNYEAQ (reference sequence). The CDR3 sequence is CASSPSGWNTDTQYF. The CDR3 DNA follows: TGTGCTAGCAGCCCCTCGGGGTGGAACACAGATACGCAGTATTTT.

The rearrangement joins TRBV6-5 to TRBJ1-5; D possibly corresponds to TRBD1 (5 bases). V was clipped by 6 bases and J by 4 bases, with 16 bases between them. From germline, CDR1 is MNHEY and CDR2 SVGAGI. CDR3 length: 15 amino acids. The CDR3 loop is CASSSHGGGNQPQHF. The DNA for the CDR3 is TGTGCCAGCAGCTCCCATGGGGGGGGAAATCAGCCCCAGCATTTT.

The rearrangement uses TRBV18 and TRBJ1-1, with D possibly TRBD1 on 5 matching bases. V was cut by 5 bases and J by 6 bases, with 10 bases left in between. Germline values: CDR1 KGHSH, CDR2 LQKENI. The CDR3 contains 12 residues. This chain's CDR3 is CASSTGGAEAFF. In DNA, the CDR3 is TGTGCCAGCTCAACGGGGGGTGCTGAAGCTTTCTTT.

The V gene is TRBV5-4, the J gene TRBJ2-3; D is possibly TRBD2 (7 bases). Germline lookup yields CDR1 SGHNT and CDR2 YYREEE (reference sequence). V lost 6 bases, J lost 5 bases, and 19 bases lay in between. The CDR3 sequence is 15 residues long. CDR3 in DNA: TGTGCCAGCACCCTGGGGGGGCGCGGGGGAGATACGCAGTATTTT. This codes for CASTLGGRGGDTQYF.

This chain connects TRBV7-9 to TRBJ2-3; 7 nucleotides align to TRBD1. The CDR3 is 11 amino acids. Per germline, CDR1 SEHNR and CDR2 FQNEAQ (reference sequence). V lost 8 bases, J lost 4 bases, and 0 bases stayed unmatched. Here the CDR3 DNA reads TGTGCCAGCCAGGGGGCAGATACGCAGTATTTT. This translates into CASQGADTQYF.

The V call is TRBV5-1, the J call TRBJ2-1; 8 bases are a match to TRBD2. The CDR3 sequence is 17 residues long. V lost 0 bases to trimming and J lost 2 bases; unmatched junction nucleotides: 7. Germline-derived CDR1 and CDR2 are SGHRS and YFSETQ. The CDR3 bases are TGCGCCAGCAGCTTGGGCCCGCGGGGGGCCCCCTACAATGAGCAGTTCTTC. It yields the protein CASSLGPRGAPYNEQFF.

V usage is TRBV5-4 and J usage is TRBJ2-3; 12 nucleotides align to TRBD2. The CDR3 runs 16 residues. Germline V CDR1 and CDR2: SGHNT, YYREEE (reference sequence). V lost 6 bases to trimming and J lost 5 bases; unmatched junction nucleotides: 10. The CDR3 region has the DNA TGTGCCAGCACCCCGCTAGCGGGGGGGGTGGGAGATACGCAGTATTTT. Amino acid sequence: CASTPLAGGVGDTQYF.

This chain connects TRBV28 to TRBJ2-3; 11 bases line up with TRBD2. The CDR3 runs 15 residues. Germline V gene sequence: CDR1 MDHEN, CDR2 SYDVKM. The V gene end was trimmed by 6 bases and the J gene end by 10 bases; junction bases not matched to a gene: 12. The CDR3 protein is CASSPASGGTRPQYF. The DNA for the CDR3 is TGTGCCAGCAGCCCCGCTAGCGGGGGGACTCGTCCGCAGTATTTT.

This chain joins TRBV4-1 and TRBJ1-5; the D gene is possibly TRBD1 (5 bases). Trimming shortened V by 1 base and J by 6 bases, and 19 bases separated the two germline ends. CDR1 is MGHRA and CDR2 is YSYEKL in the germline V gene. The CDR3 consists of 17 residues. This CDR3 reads CASSQGGGGSGGQPQHF. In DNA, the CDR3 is TGCGCCAGCAGCCAAGGGGGGGGTGGTTCGGGCGGTCAGCCCCAGCATTTT.

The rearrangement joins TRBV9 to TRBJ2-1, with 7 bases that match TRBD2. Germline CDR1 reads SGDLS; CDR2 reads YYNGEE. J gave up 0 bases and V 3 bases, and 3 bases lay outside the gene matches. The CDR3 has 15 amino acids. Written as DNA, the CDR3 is TGTGCCAGCAGCGCTAGCGGTGACTCCTACAATGAGCAGTTCTTC. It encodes CASSASGDSYNEQFF.

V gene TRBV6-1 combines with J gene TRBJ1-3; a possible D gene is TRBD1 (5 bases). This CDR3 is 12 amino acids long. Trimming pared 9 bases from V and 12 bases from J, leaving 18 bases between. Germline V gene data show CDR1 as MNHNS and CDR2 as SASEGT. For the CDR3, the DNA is TGTGCCAGGACAGAGACGAGGTTCAGCATATATTTT. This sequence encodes CARTETRFSIYF.

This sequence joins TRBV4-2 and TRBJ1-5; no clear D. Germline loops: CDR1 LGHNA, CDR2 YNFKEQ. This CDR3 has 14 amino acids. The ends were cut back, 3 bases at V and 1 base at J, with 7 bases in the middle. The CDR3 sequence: CASSHPGSNQPQHF. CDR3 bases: TGTGCCAGCAGCCACCCGGGGAGCAATCAGCCCCAGCATTTT.

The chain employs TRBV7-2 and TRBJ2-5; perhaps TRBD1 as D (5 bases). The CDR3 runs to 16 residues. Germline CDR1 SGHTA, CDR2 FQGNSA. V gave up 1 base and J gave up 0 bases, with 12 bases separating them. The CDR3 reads CASSLVGAANQETQYF. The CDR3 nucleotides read TGTGCCAGCAGCTTAGTTGGGGCAGCAAACCAAGAGACCCAGTACTTC. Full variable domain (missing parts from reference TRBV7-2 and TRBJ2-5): GAGVSQSPSNKVTEKGKDVELRCDPISGHTALYWYRQSLGQGLEFLIYFQGNSAPDKSGLPSDRFSAERTGGSVSTLTIQRTQQEDSAVYLCASSLVGAANQETQYFGPGTRLLVL.

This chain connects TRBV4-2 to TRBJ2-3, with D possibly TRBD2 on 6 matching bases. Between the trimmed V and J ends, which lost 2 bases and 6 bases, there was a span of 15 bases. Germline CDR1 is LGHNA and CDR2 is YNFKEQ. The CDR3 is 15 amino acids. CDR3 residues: CASSQWGLTGDTQYF. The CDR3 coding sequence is TGTGCCAGCAGCCAATGGGGACTCACCGGGGATACGCAGTATTTT.

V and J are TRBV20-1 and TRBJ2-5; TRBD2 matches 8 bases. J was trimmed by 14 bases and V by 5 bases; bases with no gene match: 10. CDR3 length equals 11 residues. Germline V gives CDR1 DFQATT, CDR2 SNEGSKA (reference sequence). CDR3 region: CSAPLRGGSYF. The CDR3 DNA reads TGCAGTGCTCCCCTACGGGGGGGGTCCTACTTC.

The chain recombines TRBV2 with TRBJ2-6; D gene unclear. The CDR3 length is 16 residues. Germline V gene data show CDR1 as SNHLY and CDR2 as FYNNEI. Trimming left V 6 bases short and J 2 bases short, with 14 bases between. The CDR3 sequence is CASSPDRSAGANVLTF. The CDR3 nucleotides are TGTGCCAGCAGCCCCGATCGGAGCGCTGGGGCCAACGTCCTGACTTTC.

The CDR3: CASSYPGQNTGELFF. CDR3 DNA: TGTGCCAGCAGTTACCCGGGACAGAACACCGGGGAGCTGTTTTTT. The chain is built from TRBV6-5 and TRBJ2-2, with D perhaps matching TRBD1 (6 bases). The germline CDR1 and CDR2 sequences are MNHEY and SVGAGI. The CDR3 contains 15 residues. The V end lost 2 bases, the J end lost 1 base, and 8 bases lay between the germline ends.

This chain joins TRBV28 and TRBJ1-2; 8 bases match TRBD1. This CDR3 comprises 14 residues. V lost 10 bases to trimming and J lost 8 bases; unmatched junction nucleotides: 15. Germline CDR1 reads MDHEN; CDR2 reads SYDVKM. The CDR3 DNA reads TGTGCCACCCGAACTCCGGGACAGGCCAGGGGCTACACCTTC. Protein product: CATRTPGQARGYTF.

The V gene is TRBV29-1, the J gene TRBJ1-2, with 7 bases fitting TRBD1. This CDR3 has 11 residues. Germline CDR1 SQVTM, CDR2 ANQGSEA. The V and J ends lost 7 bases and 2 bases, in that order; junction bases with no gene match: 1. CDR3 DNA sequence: TGCAGCGCGGGACAGAACTATGGCTACACCTTC. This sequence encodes CSAGQNYGYTF.

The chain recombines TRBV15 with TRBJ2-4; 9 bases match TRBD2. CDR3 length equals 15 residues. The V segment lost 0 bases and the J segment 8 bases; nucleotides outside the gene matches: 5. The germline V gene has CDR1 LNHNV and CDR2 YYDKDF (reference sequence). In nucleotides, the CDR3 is TGTGCCACCAGCAGAGAGCGGGGCGGGGGGGACATTCAGTACTTC. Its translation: CATSRERGGGDIQYF.

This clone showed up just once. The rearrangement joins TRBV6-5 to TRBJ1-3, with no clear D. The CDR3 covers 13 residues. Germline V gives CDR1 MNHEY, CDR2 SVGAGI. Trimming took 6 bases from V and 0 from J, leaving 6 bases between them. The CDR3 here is CASRATSGNTIYF. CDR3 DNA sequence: TGTGCCAGCAGGGCCACCTCTGGAAACACCATATATTTT.

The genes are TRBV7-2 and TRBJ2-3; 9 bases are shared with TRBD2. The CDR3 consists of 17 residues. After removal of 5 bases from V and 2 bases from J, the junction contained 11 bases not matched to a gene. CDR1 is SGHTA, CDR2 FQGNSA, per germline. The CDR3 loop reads CASSPRLAGFLTDTQYF. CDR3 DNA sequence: TGTGCCAGCAGCCCCCGGCTAGCGGGGTTCCTCACAGATACGCAGTATTTT.

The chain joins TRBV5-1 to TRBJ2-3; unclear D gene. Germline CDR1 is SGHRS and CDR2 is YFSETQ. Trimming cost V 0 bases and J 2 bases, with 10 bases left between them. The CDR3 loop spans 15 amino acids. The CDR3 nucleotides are TGCGCCAGCAGCTTGGCCCCTGGCTCCACAGATACGCAGTATTTT. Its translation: CASSLAPGSTDTQYF.